The 13 T cell receptor beta chains below were found in one sample sequenced in a study of shared clonotypes between healthy human individuals. Profiling relied on immunoSEQ multiplex PCR, and the TCRdb table lists in-frame clones only, not all of them. Counted here are around 600,000 clones, 90% to 95% occurring once; the ten biggest clones make up around 0.11%. Naivety among CD8 cells was defined by CD45RO negativity and positive CCR7 selection, thereby excluding terminally differentiated effector memory CD45RA+ cells. The sequenced material came from naive CD8+ T cells sorted from blood. The receptors stem from a woman under 40 in good health.

The J gene is TRBJ2-7, the V gene TRBV20-1, with D unclear. Germline CDR1 DFQATT, CDR2 SNEGSKA (reference sequence). Trimming removed 7 bases at V and 1 base at J, with 8 bases between. CDR3 length equals 11 residues. The CDR3 coding sequence is TGCAGTGGGGGAATGTCCTACGAGCAGTACTTC. Its translation is CSGGMSYEQYF.

This clone came up a few times. The sample holds other DNA sequences that translate to the same CDR3. The chain joins TRBV7-9 to TRBJ2-7, with unresolved D. Trimming shortened V by 3 bases and J by 0 bases, and 6 bases separated the two germline ends. Germline CDR1 SEHNR, CDR2 FQNEAQ (reference sequence). The CDR3 has 13 amino acids. The CDR3 DNA follows: TGTGCCAGCAGCTTGGACGGCTCCTACGAGCAGTACTTC. This translates into CASSLDGSYEQYF.

The chain uses TRBV27 and TRBJ2-3; 8 bases line up with TRBD1. Losses at the gene ends were 5 bases for V and 4 bases for J; bases not matched to a gene: 5. This CDR3 comprises 14 residues. CDR1 and CDR2 from the germline V gene are MNHEY and SMNVEV (reference sequence). The CDR3 sequence: CASSRQGAADTQYF. DNA for the CDR3: TGTGCCAGCAGTCGGCAGGGGGCCGCAGATACGCAGTATTTT.

V is TRBV7-9 and J is TRBJ2-1; D ambiguous. V lost 5 bases, J lost 4 bases, and 6 bases lay in between. The germline V gene encodes CDR1 SEHNR and CDR2 FQNEAQ (reference sequence). There are 12 residues in the CDR3. The CDR3 loop is CASSHRYNEQFF. Written as DNA, the CDR3 is TGTGCCAGCAGCCATAGGTACAATGAGCAGTTCTTC.

The rearrangement uses TRBV6-1 and TRBJ2-7; 13 positions match TRBD2. The germline V gene encodes CDR1 MNHNS and CDR2 SASEGT. The CDR3 loop spans 15 amino acids. The V segment lost 8 bases and the J segment 2 bases; nucleotides outside the gene matches: 6. CDR3 coding DNA: TGTGCCAGCCAAGAACTAGCGGGAGGGCCCTACGAGCAGTACTTC. This codes for CASQELAGGPYEQYF.

This clone was seen a single time. The gene calls are TRBV1 and TRBJ2-1; the table calls TRBD2, which could not be checked here. TRBV1 is a pseudogene locus. CDR3 size: 17 residues. The CDR3 region has the DNA TGCACCAGCAGCAGACACATTAGCGGGAGGGTTAACAATGAGCAGTTCTTC. As protein: CTSSRHISGRVNNEQFF.

The chain uses TRBV28 and TRBJ2-7; 8 bases are a match to TRBD1. Germline CDR1 MDHEN, CDR2 SYDVKM. V was pared by 3 bases and J by 2 bases, with 9 bases of the junction left unmatched. This CDR3 has 16 amino acids. CDR3 nucleotide sequence: TGTGCCAGCAGTTTCGAACCGGGACAGGTCCCCTACGAGCAGTACTTC. Its translation is CASSFEPGQVPYEQYF.

CDR3 nucleotides: TGTGCCAGCAGTTACTCGGCTGGGGCCGGGGAAAAACTGTTTTTT. Its protein is CASSYSAGAGEKLFF. The chain recombines TRBV6-5 with TRBJ1-4; TRBD1 might be the D (5 bases). The CDR3 consists of 15 residues. The V end was cut by 0 bases, the J end by 8 bases, with 13 bases between. CDR1 is MNHEY, CDR2 SVGAGI, per germline.

The V gene is TRBV13, the J gene TRBJ1-6; weak D call: TRBD1 (6 bases). The CDR3 has 15 amino acids. Looked up from germline, CDR1 is PRHDT and CDR2 is FYEKMQ (reference sequence). Trimming shortened V by 5 bases and J by 6 bases, and 14 bases separated the two germline ends. The CDR3 protein is CASSRKGVSNSPLHF. CDR3 bases: TGTGCCAGCAGCCGTAAGGGGGTGAGTAATTCACCCCTCCACTTT.

This clone was detected only a few times. The chain joins TRBV27 to TRBJ1-2, with D tentatively TRBD1 (5 bases). The CDR3 has 12 residues. The V and J ends lost 5 bases and 10 bases respectively, with 14 bases between them. Germline V gene lookup returns CDR1 MNHEY and CDR2 SMNVEV (reference sequence). CDR3 bases: TGTGCCAGCAGTGGGGGACTCGGGACCTACACCTTC. It encodes CASSGGLGTYTF.

The chain couples TRBV13 to TRBJ2-2, with TRBD2 identical over 7 bases. V shed 3 bases and J 7 bases; nucleotides not matched to a gene: 5. Germline lookup yields CDR1 PRHDT and CDR2 FYEKMQ (reference sequence). This CDR3 has 14 amino acids. The CDR3 sequence is CASSFAGEGGELFF. The CDR3 region has the DNA TGTGCCAGCAGCTTTGCGGGAGAGGGCGGGGAGCTGTTTTTT.

The V and J genes are TRBV5-4 and TRBJ2-7; 8 positions match TRBD2. J was trimmed by 2 bases and V by 4 bases; bases with no gene match: 8. Looked up from germline, CDR1 is SGHNT and CDR2 is YYREEE (reference sequence). This CDR3 is built from 15 residues. The CDR3: CASSPGGGGAYEQYF. CDR3 bases: TGTGCCAGCAGCCCGGGAGGGGGAGGCGCCTACGAGCAGTACTTC.

This sequence joins TRBV18 and TRBJ1-5; D is undetermined. The V and J ends lost 1 base and 5 bases respectively, with 3 bases between them. The CDR3 loop spans 12 amino acids. Germline loops: CDR1 KGHSH, CDR2 LQKENI. For the CDR3, the DNA is TGTGCCAGCTCACCACTTGATCAGCCCCAGCATTTT. This codes for CASSPLDQPQHF.